These 3 T cell receptor beta chains were all obtained from the same sample, sequenced in a study of shared clonotypes between healthy human individuals. CD45RO-negative CD8 cells positively selected for CCR7 made up the naive population, which excluded terminally differentiated effector memory CD45RA+ cells. Clones were sequenced by immunoSEQ multiplex PCR, and TCRdb holds only the in-frame ones, with some missing. Of 760,000 or so clones listed, 96% are singletons. Source material: naive CD8+ T cells sorted from blood. All receptors come from a man aged 25-40 years in good health.

This CDR3 reads CAISGGPEEREVYEQYF. CDR3 sequence (DNA): TGTGCCATCAGTGGGGGGCCGGAGGAGCGGGAGGTCTACGAGCAGTACTTC. The chain joins TRBV10-3 to TRBJ2-7, with 9 bases matching TRBD2. Looked up from germline, CDR1 is ENHRY and CDR2 is SYGVKD. Germline trimming cut 4 bases from V and 3 bases from J; bases unmatched to any gene: 13. CDR3 size: 17 residues.

V gene TRBV12-5 combines with J gene TRBJ2-3; no reliable D call. The length of the CDR3 is 13 residues. V gave up 2 bases and J gave up 4 bases, with 7 bases separating them. Germline CDR1 is LGHNT and CDR2 is FRNRAP. The CDR3 reads CASGLITSDTQYF. DNA of the CDR3: TGTGCTAGTGGTTTGATCACCTCAGATACGCAGTATTTT.

The chain recombines TRBV6-1 with TRBJ1-1; D is perhaps TRBD1 (5 bases). Looked up from germline, CDR1 is MNHNS and CDR2 is SASEGT. This CDR3 region has 16 residues. V shed 2 bases and J shed 2 bases, with 15 bases lying between them. In nucleotides, the CDR3 is TGTGCCAGCAGTGAATTGAGGGGAGGGGATAACACTGAAGCTTTCTTT. This codes for CASSELRGGDNTEAFF.